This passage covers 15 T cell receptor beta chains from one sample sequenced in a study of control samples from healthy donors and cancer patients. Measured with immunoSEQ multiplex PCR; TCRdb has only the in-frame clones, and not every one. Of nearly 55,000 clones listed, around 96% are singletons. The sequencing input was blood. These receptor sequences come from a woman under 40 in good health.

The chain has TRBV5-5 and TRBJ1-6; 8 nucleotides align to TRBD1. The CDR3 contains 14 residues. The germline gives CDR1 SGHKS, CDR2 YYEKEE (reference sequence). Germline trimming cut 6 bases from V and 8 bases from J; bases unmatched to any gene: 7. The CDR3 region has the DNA TGTGCCAGCACTGCCCTGGACAGGGATTCACCCCTCCACTTT. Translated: CASTALDRDSPLHF.

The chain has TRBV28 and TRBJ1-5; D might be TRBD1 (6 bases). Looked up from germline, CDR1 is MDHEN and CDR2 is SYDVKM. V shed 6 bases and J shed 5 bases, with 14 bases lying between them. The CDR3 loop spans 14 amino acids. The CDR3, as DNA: TGTGCCAGCAGCAAGAACAGGGCCGATCAGCCCCAGCATTTT. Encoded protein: CASSKNRADQPQHF.

The CDR3 sequence is CATSRRQGALTGELFF. In DNA form, the CDR3 reads TGTGCCACCAGCAGGAGACAGGGGGCCCTCACCGGGGAGCTGTTTTTT. The chain has TRBV15 and TRBJ2-2; 10 nucleotides align to TRBD1. V trimming: 3 bases; J trimming: 4 bases; junction bases outside the gene matches: 5. The CDR3 has 16 amino acids. CDR1 is LNHNV and CDR2 is YYDKDF in the germline V gene (reference sequence).

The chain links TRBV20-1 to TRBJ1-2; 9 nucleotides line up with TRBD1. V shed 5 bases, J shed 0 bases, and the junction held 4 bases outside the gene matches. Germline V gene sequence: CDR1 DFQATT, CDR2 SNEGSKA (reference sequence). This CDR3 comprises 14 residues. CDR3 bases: TGCAGTGCTGGTGGGACAGGGTCTAACTATGGCTACACCTTC. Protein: CSAGGTGSNYGYTF.

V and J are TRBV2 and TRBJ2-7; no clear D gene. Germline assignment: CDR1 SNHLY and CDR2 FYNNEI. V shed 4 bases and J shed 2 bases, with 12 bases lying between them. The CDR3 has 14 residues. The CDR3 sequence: CASSVALGPYEQYF. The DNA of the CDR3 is TGTGCCAGCAGTGTAGCTCTGGGTCCCTACGAGCAGTACTTC.

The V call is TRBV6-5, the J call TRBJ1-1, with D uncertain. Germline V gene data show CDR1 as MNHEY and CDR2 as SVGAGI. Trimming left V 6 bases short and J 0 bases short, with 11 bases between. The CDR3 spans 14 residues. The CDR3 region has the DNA TGTGCCAGCAGGCCCCTCTCAGTGAACACTGAAGCTTTCTTT. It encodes CASRPLSVNTEAFF.

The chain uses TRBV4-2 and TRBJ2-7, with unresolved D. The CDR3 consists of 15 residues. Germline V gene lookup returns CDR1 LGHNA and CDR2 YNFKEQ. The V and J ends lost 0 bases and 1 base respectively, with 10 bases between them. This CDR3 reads CASSQDSARSYEQYF. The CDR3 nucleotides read TGTGCCAGCAGCCAAGACTCCGCCCGATCCTACGAGCAGTACTTC.

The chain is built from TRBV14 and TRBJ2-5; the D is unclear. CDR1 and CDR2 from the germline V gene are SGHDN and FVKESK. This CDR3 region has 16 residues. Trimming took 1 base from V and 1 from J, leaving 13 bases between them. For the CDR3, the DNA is TGTGCCAGCAGCCAAGGTCTTACGTGGGCCCAAGAGACCCAGTACTTC. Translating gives CASSQGLTWAQETQYF.

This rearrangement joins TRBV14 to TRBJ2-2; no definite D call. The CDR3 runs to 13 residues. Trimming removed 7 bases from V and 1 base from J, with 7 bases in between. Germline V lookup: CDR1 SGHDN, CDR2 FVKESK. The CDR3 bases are TGTGCCAGCAACGGATTGAACACCGGGGAGCTGTTTTTT. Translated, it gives CASNGLNTGELFF.

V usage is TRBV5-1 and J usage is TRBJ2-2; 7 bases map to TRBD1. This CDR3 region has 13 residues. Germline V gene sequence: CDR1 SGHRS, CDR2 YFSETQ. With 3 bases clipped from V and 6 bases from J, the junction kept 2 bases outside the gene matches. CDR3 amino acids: CASSSTGPGELFF. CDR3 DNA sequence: TGCGCCAGCAGCTCGACAGGGCCCGGGGAGCTGTTTTTT.

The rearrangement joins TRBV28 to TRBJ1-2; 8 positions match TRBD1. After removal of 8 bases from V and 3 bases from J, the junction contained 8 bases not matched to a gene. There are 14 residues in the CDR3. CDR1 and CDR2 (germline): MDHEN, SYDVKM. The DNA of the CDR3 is TGTGCCAGCCTCTCAGGACAGGGAGACTATGGCTACACCTTC. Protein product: CASLSGQGDYGYTF.

DNA of the CDR3: TGTGCCAGCAGTGAACTCCCTCTAGGGGCGGGGACCCCCGGGGAGCTGTTTTTT. Protein sequence: CASSELPLGAGTPGELFF. This chain joins TRBV6-1 and TRBJ2-2; TRBD2 is a possible D gene (6 bases). The CDR3 totals 18 residues. The V gene lost 2 bases and the J gene lost 6 bases, with 22 bases spanning the gap. CDR1 MNHNS and CDR2 SASEGT come from the germline V gene.

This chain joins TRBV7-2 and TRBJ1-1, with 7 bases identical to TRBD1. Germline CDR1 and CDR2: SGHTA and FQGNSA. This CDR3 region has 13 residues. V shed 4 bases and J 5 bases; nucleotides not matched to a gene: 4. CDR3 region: CASSYQGETEAFF. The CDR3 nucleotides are TGTGCCAGCAGCTACCAGGGGGAGACTGAAGCTTTCTTT.

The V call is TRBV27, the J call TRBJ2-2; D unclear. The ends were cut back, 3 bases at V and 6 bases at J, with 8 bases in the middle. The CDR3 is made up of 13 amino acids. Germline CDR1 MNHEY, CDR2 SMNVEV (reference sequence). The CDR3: CASSFLSPGELFF. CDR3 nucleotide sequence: TGTGCCAGCAGTTTCCTGTCGCCCGGGGAGCTGTTTTTT.

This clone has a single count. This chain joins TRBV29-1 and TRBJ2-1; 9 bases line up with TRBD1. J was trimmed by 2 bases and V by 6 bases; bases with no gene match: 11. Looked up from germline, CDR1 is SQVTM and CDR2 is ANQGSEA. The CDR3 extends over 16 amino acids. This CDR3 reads CSVEFPGQGAYNEQFF. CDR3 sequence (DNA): TGCAGCGTCGAATTTCCGGGACAGGGCGCCTACAATGAGCAGTTCTTC.